The table lists the clone carrying this T cell receptor (beta chain) with a count of one. As yet, its antigen is unknown. The protocol was immunoSEQ multiplex PCR, while the TCRdb copy is restricted to in-frame clones and leaves out a portion. The top ten clones hold approximately 0.45% of a sample with around 1.5 million clones, 98% of them seen once. V lost 0 bases and J lost 10; bases outside the gene matches: 9. CDR3 length: 16 residues. The germline gives CDR1 LNHDA, CDR2 SQIVND (reference sequence). The sample is drawn from a study of shared clonotypes between healthy human individuals. Study-wide findings and caveats: Larger estimated richness was generally recorded for naive subsets relative to memory subsets. Between several donors, naive CD4 clonotypes were shared at a level of about 5%. Clonotypes shared by all four donors outscored non-shared clonotypes in generation probability.

Donors were healthy HIV-negative adults without recently reported acute infections or vaccinations. The sequencing sample was made of naive CD4+ T cells sorted from blood. Specified subset: CD45RA+ positively selected. The chain combines TRBV19 with TRBJ1-1; 12 bases match TRBD1. The clonotype was recovered from a man younger than 40 in good health. The CDR3 protein is CASSIDRGTGGASAFF. As DNA, the CDR3 is TGTGCCAGTAGTATAGATCGGGGGACAGGGGGCGCGTCAGCTTTCTTT.